This TCR beta chain was captured by sequencing in a study of siplizumab effects on memory and regulatory T cells. CDR3 length equals 15 residues. Germline assignment: CDR1 KGHSH and CDR2 LQKENI. Between the trimmed V and J ends, which lost 2 bases and 3 bases, there was a span of 13 bases. This clone has only one observation. Antigen unknown. The repertoire was sequenced with immunoSEQ multiplex PCR; TCRdb's copy has only in-frame clones and lacks some. Of 100,000 or so clones in the sample, around 90% were seen once. Study-wide points: Mappable CD4+ clones that were alloreactive averaged around 70% Treg-derived with siplizumab versus approximately 25% in controls. Naive T cells appeared more varied than memory cells and looked like key alloresponse contributors. The study did not confirm that proliferating Tregs from siplizumab cultures were suppressive.

The TCR originated in a human donor in good health. The chain recombines TRBV18 with TRBJ1-1; tentative D call: TRBD1 (6 bases). The source material was non-Treg CD4+ T cells sorted from blood. Written as DNA, the CDR3 is TGTGCCAGCTCACCAGTCAGGGGAGTCGACACTGAAGCTTTCTTT. Amino acid sequence: CASSPVRGVDTEAFF.